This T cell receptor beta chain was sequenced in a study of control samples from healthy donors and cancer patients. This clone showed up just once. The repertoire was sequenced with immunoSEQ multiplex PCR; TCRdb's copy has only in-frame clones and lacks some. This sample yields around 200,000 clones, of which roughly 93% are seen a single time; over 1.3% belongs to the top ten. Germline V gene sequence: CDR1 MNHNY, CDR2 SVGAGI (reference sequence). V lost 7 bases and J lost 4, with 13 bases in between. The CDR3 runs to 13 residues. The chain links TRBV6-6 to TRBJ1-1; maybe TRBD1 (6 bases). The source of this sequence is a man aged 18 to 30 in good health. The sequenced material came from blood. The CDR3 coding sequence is TGTGCCAGCACCCCGGGACAACTCACTGAAGCTTTCTTT. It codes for CASTPGQLTEAFF.